Following are 17 T cell receptor beta chains from one sample sequenced in a study of tumor-infiltrating lymphocytes in primary liver carcinoma. TCR beta cDNA was prepared out of around 460 ng total RNA by means of a constant-region primer. Library construction for TCR beta comprised three nested multiplex PCR rounds performed with slightly modified ARM-PCR. With TRBV1-TRBV30 forward primers and a C-beta reverse primer, the first two PCR rounds were run for approximately 10 cycles each. TCRdb redid the calling of the multiplex PCR reads with MiXCR, one entry per CDR3 protein. The repertoire holds 300,000 to 350,000 distinct CDR3 sequences, with less than 75% as singletons. Germline DNA was also extracted, while the blood RNA originated from unsorted whole blood. Sequencing was performed on peripheral blood. Receptors were obtained from a man in his forties with primary liver carcinoma and hepatitis B virus infection.

V gene TRBV5-5 combines with J gene TRBJ2-1; 9 nucleotides align to TRBD1. In germline, CDR1 is SGHKS, CDR2 YYEKEE (reference sequence). V shed 6 bases and J 4 bases; nucleotides not matched to a gene: 8. This CDR3 has 15 amino acids. The CDR3 loop is CASTLDRGFYNEQFF. The CDR3 DNA reads TGTGCCAGCACCCTCGACAGGGGGTTTTACAATGAGCAGTTCTTC.

For this clonotype: Being one base from a much bigger clone, this may be a read error. The chain couples TRBV7-8 to TRBJ2-7; 7 nucleotides align to TRBD1. V trimming: 8 bases; J trimming: 2 bases; junction bases outside the gene matches: 12. Germline assignment: CDR1 SGHVS and CDR2 FQNEAQ. The length of the CDR3 is 15 residues. The CDR3 sequence: CASGPGTDSTYEQYF. The CDR3 region has the DNA TGTGCCAGCGGCCCGGGGACAGACAGCACCTACGAGCAGTACTTC.

This chain links TRBV4-1 with TRBJ1-5; no clear D gene. V dropped 8 bases and J dropped 5 bases, with 22 bases sitting between them. CDR3 size: 16 residues. Germline CDR1 and CDR2: MGHRA and YSYEKL. The CDR3 reads CASGPGPRTGDQPQHF. The CDR3 DNA sequence: TGCGCCAGCGGCCCAGGCCCCCGGACCGGGGATCAGCCCCAGCATTTT.

To note about this clonotype: This could be a read error, since a much larger clone is one nucleotide away. This rearrangement joins TRBV4-2 to TRBJ2-7, with a weak D call TRBD2 (5 bases). The germline CDR1 and CDR2 sequences are LGHNA and YNFKEQ. V was clipped by 3 bases and J by 2 bases, with 20 bases between them. This CDR3 contains 17 residues. CDR3 protein: CASSQETLWTGAYEQYF. The CDR3 nucleotides are TGTGCCAGCAGCCAGGAAACCCTATGGACTGGAGCCTACGAGCAGTACTTC.

This clonotype was seen ten or more times. The CDR3 DNA reads as TGTGCCAGCAGCTCAAACTACGAGCAGTACTTC. Its protein product is CASSSNYEQYF. The V and J genes are TRBV7-8 and TRBJ2-7; D is unresolved. Germline V gene lookup returns CDR1 SGHVS and CDR2 FQNEAQ. This CDR3 contains 11 residues. Between the trimmed V and J ends, which lost 4 bases and 3 bases, there was a span of 4 bases.

The rearrangement uses TRBV11-2 and TRBJ2-7; D not resolved. The CDR3 runs 15 residues. CDR1 SGHAT and CDR2 FQNNGV come from the germline V gene. Trimming pared 4 bases from V and 9 bases from J, leaving 22 bases between. This CDR3 reads CASSSNVPPRNVQYF. The DNA for the CDR3 is TGTGCCAGCAGCTCCAACGTTCCCCCGAGGAACGTGCAGTACTTC. The full variable domain, rest sourced from reference TRBV11-2 and TRBJ2-7, is EAGVAQSPRYKIIEKRQSVAFWCNPISGHATLYWYQQILGQGPKLLIQFQNNGVVDDSQLPKDRFSAERLKGVDSTLKIQPAKLEDSAVYLCASSSNVPPRNVQYFGPGTRLTVT.

This clonotype was observed a handful of times. The CDR3 DNA is TGTGCCAGCAGTTTGGGACCGTTCAATGAGCAGTTCTTC. As protein: CASSLGPFNEQFF. The rearrangement joins TRBV28 to TRBJ2-1, with D possibly being TRBD1 or TRBD2 (5 bases each). CDR1 is MDHEN, CDR2 SYDVKM, per germline. This CDR3 is 13 amino acids long. The germline V and J ends were trimmed by 3 bases and 6 bases, with 9 bases remaining between them.

The V and J genes are TRBV19 and TRBJ1-5; D remains ambiguous. Trimming removed 9 bases at V and 0 bases at J, with 18 bases between. The CDR3 extends over 16 amino acids. Germline-derived CDR1 and CDR2 are LNHDA and SQIVND (reference sequence). The chain's CDR3 is CASQPRTGNSNQPQHF. As DNA, the CDR3 is TGTGCCAGCCAACCCAGGACCGGAAATAGCAATCAGCCCCAGCATTTT. The full variable domain, with the rest looked up from reference TRBV19 and TRBJ1-5, is DGGITQSPKYLFRKEGQNVTLSCEQNLNHDAMYWYRQDPGQGLRLIYYSQIVNDFQKGDIAEGYSVSREKKESFPLTVTSAQKNPTAFYLCASQPRTGNSNQPQHFGDGTRLSIL.

Worth noting for this clonotype: A junction boundary mismatches the germline segment, possibly from a read error. The chain couples TRBV11-2 to TRBJ2-2, with D perhaps matching TRBD2 (6 bases). Germline V lookup: CDR1 SGHAT, CDR2 FQNNGV. This CDR3 region has 16 residues. The CDR3 spells CASSSVGSIEHRELFF. The CDR3 region has the DNA TGTGCCAGCAGCTCCGTGGGATCTATCGAACACCGGGAGTTGTTTTTT.

There are a few counts of this clonotype. Written as DNA, the CDR3 is TGTGCCACCAGTGATCCCCGGGAGGGATACAATGAGCAGTTCTTC. This translates into CATSDPREGYNEQFF. The rearrangement uses TRBV24-1 and TRBJ2-1; 8 bases map to TRBD2. This CDR3 is built from 15 residues. V lost 3 bases and J lost 4; bases outside the gene matches: 4. Germline CDR1 and CDR2: KGHDR and SFDVKD.

The chain is built from TRBV28 and TRBJ2-7; 8 positions agree with TRBD1. This CDR3 is built from 15 residues. After removal of 6 bases from V and 5 bases from J, the junction contained 12 bases not matched to a gene. Germline CDR1 is MDHEN and CDR2 is SYDVKM. The CDR3 protein is CASSGGRQGTHEQYF. In DNA form, the CDR3 reads TGTGCCAGCAGCGGAGGGAGACAGGGGACCCACGAGCAGTACTTC.

Ten or more counts support this clonotype. The chain has TRBV6-1 and TRBJ2-1; D is unresolved. From germline, CDR1 is MNHNS and CDR2 SASEGT. V shed 3 bases and J shed 3 bases, with 9 bases lying between them. The CDR3 is 14 residues long. For the CDR3, the DNA is TGTGCCAGCAGTGAGTCCGTTGGCTACAATGAGCAGTTCTTC. Translated, it gives CASSESVGYNEQFF.

In the case of this clonotype: This may stem from a read error, because a much larger clone lies one nucleotide away. The rearrangement links TRBV6-5 to TRBJ2-1; 8 bases agree with TRBD2. CDR3 size: 17 residues. CDR1 and CDR2 (germline): MNHEY, SVGAGI. The CDR3 coding sequence is TGTGCCAACAGTTACTCGATAAGCGGGAGAAGCCACAATGAGCAGTTCTTC. The encoded protein is CANSYSISGRSHNEQFF.

This rearrangement joins TRBV24-1 to TRBJ2-5; 7 positions match TRBD2. Germline CDR1 KGHDR, CDR2 SFDVKD. V was clipped by 6 bases and J by 5 bases; unmatched bases: 11. This CDR3 spans 15 amino acids. The CDR3 region has the DNA TGTGCCACCAGTCTCCCGGCGGGAGCAATTGAGACCCAGTACTTC. Its translation: CATSLPAGAIETQYF.

Of note for this clonotype: Lacking the conserved final phenylalanine or tryptophan, this CDR3 likely reflects a read error. This chain links TRBV11-2 with TRBJ2-1, with D hard to call. The CDR3 runs to 13 residues. Germline values: CDR1 SGHAT, CDR2 FQNNGV. CDR3 loop: CASSLDRGNEQFL. The CDR3 nucleotides read TGTGCCAGTAGCTTAGATCGAGGCAATGAGCAGTTCTTA.

On this clonotype itself: The junction shows a germline mismatch at one end, possibly a read error. The rearrangement links TRBV11-2 to TRBJ2-1; D not resolved. Germline loops: CDR1 SGHAT, CDR2 FQNNGV. This CDR3 contains 16 residues. CDR3 protein: CANSFQTLSGRDEQFF. CDR3 DNA sequence: TGTGCCAACAGCTTTCAAACCCTATCGGGTAGAGATGAGCAGTTCTTC.

Turning to this clonotype: A read error may account for a junction end that differs from germline. The chain joins TRBV11-3 to TRBJ2-1; 7 bases agree with TRBD2. CDR3 length equals 15 residues. CDR1 is SGHNT and CDR2 is YENEEA in the germline V gene. The CDR3 sequence: CASSLGRDRYNEQFF. Written as DNA, the CDR3 is TGTGCCAGTAGCTTAGGGAGGGACCGCTACAATGAGCAGTTCTTC.